This T cell receptor (beta chain) was sequenced in a study of OX40 agonist ivuxolimab in advanced cancers. Concerning this clone: Its matching antigen is unknown.

Assay used: immunoSEQ multiplex PCR; TCRdb lists only in-frame clones, some missing. The sample lists roughly 56,000 clones, 87% seen once, with less than 0.75% in the top ten. Findings and limits, study-wide: At doses 0.1 to 3.0 mg/kg, CD4+ and CD8+ clones expanded.

V was clipped by 0 bases and J by 0 bases, with 9 bases between them. The CDR3 is 16 amino acids. Germline CDR1 is LGHNA and CDR2 is YNFKEQ. V is TRBV4-2 and J is TRBJ2-1; no reliable D call. The TCR was taken from an adult with an advanced solid tumor such as melanoma, head and neck, liver or kidney cancer. The sequencing here drew on CD4+ or CD8+ T cells sorted from blood, taken in a trial of the OX40 agonist ivuxolimab. This chain's CDR3 is CASSQEPESSYNEQFF. Here the CDR3 DNA reads TGTGCCAGCAGCCAAGAACCCGAGAGCTCCTACAATGAGCAGTTCTTC.